This T cell receptor beta chain stems from a study of Ad26.COV2.S vaccination and SARS-CoV-2 variants. Study-wide background: Sample donor was a member of the COV1001 Ad26.COV2.S trial arm. In the study, Ad26.COV2.S was injected intramuscularly once, or twice 56 days apart.

This CDR3 has 16 residues. Germline CDR1 KGHSH, CDR2 LQKENI. Treatment here: 19 received Ad26.COV2.S at low or high dose, single or two shots; about 5 received placebo; per-sample allocation not given. Following the first vaccine or placebo injection, samples were taken on day 63. The table came from immunoSEQ multiplex PCR; TCRdb's copy has only in-frame clones and leaves some out. In the table there are 450,000 to 550,000 clones, nearly 90% of which are singletons. In regard to this clone: A read error may account for a junction end that differs from germline.

The chain carries TRBV18 and TRBJ1-2; the D is unclear. The material was peripheral blood, obtained in a trial of Ad26.COV2.S vaccine versus placebo. This receptor was identified in a person aged 18 to 59 who received the Ad26.COV2.S COVID-19 vaccine or a placebo. The CDR3: CASSPLDKALRFGYTF. In DNA, the CDR3 is TGTGCCAGCTCGCCACTAGATAAAGCTTTGCGATTTGGCTACACCTTC.